The rows below give T cell receptor beta chains drawn from one sample of a study of Graves' ophthalmopathy and Graves' hyperthyroidism. TCRdb reprocessed the multiplex PCR reads with MiXCR, giving one entry per CDR3 protein. The sample contains nearly 400,000 distinct CDR3 sequences, roughly 18% of which appear only once. Sequenced sample: peripheral blood. The receptor set was obtained from a woman in her late teens or twenties with Graves' ophthalmopathy. Each CDR3 is given with its conserved first and last residue. D genes are given only for firm matches. Expanded clones get a size class; other rows say once, few or many, or leave the size out.

abundance: many
j_gene: TRBJ2-5
d_gene: TRBD2
v_gene: TRBV6-1
CDR3nt: TGTGCCAGCAGGGAGACTAGCGGGTTAGCCCAAGAGACCCGGTACTTC
CDR3aa: CASRETSGLAQETRYF

abundance: many
j_gene: TRBJ1-2
d_gene: .
v_gene: TRBV19
CDR3nt: TGTGCCAGTAGTATAGGGGATGGCTACACCTTC
CDR3aa: CASSIGDGYTF

abundance: many
j_gene: TRBJ2-5
d_gene: .
v_gene: TRBV5-1
CDR3nt: TGCGCCAGCAGCTTGGGAATCCCCGGGGCACAAGAGACCCAGTACTTC
CDR3aa: CASSLGIPGAQETQYF

abundance: .
j_gene: TRBJ1-2
d_gene: TRBD1
v_gene: TRBV6-1
CDR3nt: TGTGCCAGCAGAACCGGGACAGGGAATTTGTCTGGCTACACCTTC
CDR3aa: CASRTGTGNLSGYTF

abundance: .
j_gene: TRBJ1-6
d_gene: .
v_gene: TRBV7-2
CDR3nt: TGTGCCAGCAGCAAGGAAGGGGGTTCACCCCTCCACTTT
CDR3aa: CASSKEGGSPLHF

abundance: many
j_gene: TRBJ1-1
d_gene: .
v_gene: TRBV30
CDR3nt: TGTGCCTGGAGTGTAGGGGGAGTACACACTGAAGCTTTCTTT
CDR3aa: CAWSVGGVHTEAFF

abundance: many
j_gene: TRBJ1-1
d_gene: .
v_gene: TRBV15
CDR3nt: TGTGCCACCAGCAGAACCAAGATGAACACTGAAGCTTTCTTT
CDR3aa: CATSRTKMNTEAFF

abundance: few
j_gene: TRBJ1-1
d_gene: .
v_gene: TRBV6-5
CDR3nt: TGTGCCAGCAGTTACTCGAGCCAGGGAGATGAAGCTTTCTTT
CDR3aa: CASSYSSQGDEAFF

abundance: many
j_gene: TRBJ2-2
d_gene: .
v_gene: TRBV29-1
CDR3nt: TGCAGCGTGGAAGCGGGCGGGGAGCTGTTTTTT
CDR3aa: CSVEAGGELFF

abundance: many
j_gene: TRBJ1-1
d_gene: .
v_gene: TRBV28
CDR3nt: TGTGCCAGCACCTACTCCGGGGATCTGAACACTGAAGCTTTCTTT
CDR3aa: CASTYSGDLNTEAFF